This TCR beta chain stems from a study of T cells in Graves' hyperthyroidism and ophthalmopathy. Study observations and caveats: Ophthalmopathy was separated from stable hyperthyroidism by a 13 V-J model. Blood samples included most of the expanded thyroid clonotypes exceeding 0.001.

Amplified TCR beta CDR3 regions derived from RNA transcripts. Primed by the HTBI set, a first-round RT-PCR was run on the TCR CDR3. TCRdb reanalysed the multiplex PCR reads using MiXCR and keeps one entry per CDR3 protein. In the table there are fewer than 450,000 distinct CDR3 sequences, around 15% of which are singletons. Ophthalmopathy cases scored 3 or more on the Clinical Activity Score and 4 or more on NOSPECS grade, with duration below 3 months. PBMCs were sourced from roughly 9.7 ml fresh peripheral blood. This clonotype has a count of ten or more. Its antigen remains unknown. V lost 6 bases and J lost 6, with 16 bases in between. This CDR3 is 14 amino acids long. Germline V gene lookup returns CDR1 SGHTA and CDR2 FQGNSA.

The material sequenced was blood. This chain links TRBV7-2 with TRBJ2-3, with D unclear. This receptor was identified in an older woman with Graves' ophthalmopathy. CDR3 in DNA: TGTGCCAGCAGTTACTCGAACTACCTGGATACGCAGTATTTT. This codes for CASSYSNYLDTQYF.